The present TCR beta chain was sequenced within a study of blood T cell repertoires in COVID-19. Study in general: Specimens from acute and convalescent COVID-19 originated in the United States, Italy and Spain.

The germline CDR1 and CDR2 sequences are SGHRS and YFSETQ. The CDR3 sequence is 14 residues long. Germline trimming cut 4 bases from V and 4 bases from J; bases unmatched to any gene: 5. Here immunoSEQ multiplex PCR was the method, and the copy in TCRdb shows in-frame clones only, minus some. The sample carries about 72,000 clones, roughly 82% recorded once. This chain joins TRBV5-1 and TRBJ2-7; 10 nucleotides agree with TRBD1. The sequencing input was peripheral blood. The sequence came from a human donor in a cohort sampled during active COVID-19. The CDR3 nucleotides are TGCGCCAGCAGCCACGGACAGGGGGTATACGAGCAGTACTTC. The encoded protein is CASSHGQGVYEQYF. Variable domain in full (rest from reference TRBV5-1 and TRBJ2-7): KAGVTQTPRYLIKTRGQQVTLSCSPISGHRSVSWYQQTPGQGLQFLFEYFSETQRNKGNFPGRFSGRQFSNSRSEMNVSTLELGDSALYLCASSHGQGVYEQYFGPGTRLTVT.